The present entry profiles one T cell receptor (beta chain) with its context. What it binds is unknown. 13 Jbeta primers and 60 Vbeta primers were used for the PCR. Repertoires were generated with immunoSEQ multiplex PCR, while TCRdb's copy carries only in-frame clones and drops some. The sample has around 62,000 clones; 78% are singletons. These data are taken from a study of cytomegalovirus exposure and HLA in healthy donors. Study-level findings and limits: Presence/absence analyses rested on an assumption that sequencing depth was roughly uniform across donors.

Per germline, CDR1 MDHEN and CDR2 SYDVKM. The CDR3 has 16 amino acids. J was trimmed by 5 bases and V by 5 bases; bases with no gene match: 10. The rearrangement links TRBV28 to TRBJ2-7; 12 bases align to TRBD2. This TCR derives from a middle-aged man in good health and CMV-seronegative. Specimen: PBMCs. CDR3 in DNA: TGTGCCAGCAGTACCCTACTAGCGGGAGGCCTCAACGAGCAGTACTTC. It yields the protein CASSTLLAGGLNEQYF.